These 16 T cell receptor beta chains share one sample of origin, sequenced in a study of spatial heterogeneity in lung cancer. No antigens are known for them. TCRdb ran MiXCR on the 5' RACE reads and lists one entry per CDR3 protein. Here the sample spans approximately 18,000 distinct CDR3 sequences, around 6% being singletons. General observations from the study: Within tumors, counts of expanded alpha and beta TCRs tracked tumor mutation counts.

Sample time point: sample taken at primary tumor resection. Sequenced material: lung tumor tissue, taken at surgery. The receptors derive from a female donor with early-stage non-small cell lung cancer.

Many counts were recorded for this clonotype. The CDR3 coding sequence is TGTGCCAGCAGTTTGGGGACCCTAGCTGAGGGTTCCGAGCAGTACTTC. Residues: CASSLGTLAEGSEQYF. The V gene is TRBV28, the J gene TRBJ2-7; perhaps D is TRBD1 or TRBD2 (5 bases each). This CDR3 is built from 16 residues. V was trimmed by 3 bases and J by 6 bases, leaving 21 bases between them. CDR1 and CDR2 (germline): MDHEN, SYDVKM.

This clonotype was detected ten times or more. This chain connects TRBV5-4 to TRBJ2-7; D gene unclear. The CDR3 extends over 12 amino acids. Trimming cost V 7 bases and J 6 bases, with 14 bases left between them. CDR1 SGHNT and CDR2 YYREEE come from the germline V gene (reference sequence). CDR3 sequence: CASPEEQLEQYF. The CDR3 DNA sequence: TGTGCCAGCCCCGAAGAACAACTCGAGCAGTACTTC.

CDR3 coding DNA: TGTGCCAGCAGCTTTACAATCTCTGGAAACACCATATATTTT. Protein product: CASSFTISGNTIYF. The chain has TRBV7-9 and TRBJ1-3; D gene uncertain. V was cut by 3 bases and J by 0 bases, with 6 bases left in between. The CDR3 runs 14 residues. The germline gives CDR1 SEHNR, CDR2 FQNEAQ (reference sequence).

The sample holds many counts of this clonotype. The rearrangement links TRBV11-2 to TRBJ2-3; 11 positions match TRBD2. Per the germline V gene, CDR1 is SGHAT and CDR2 is FQNNGV. The CDR3 length is 15 residues. The ends lost 6 bases at V and 4 bases at J; junction bases unmatched: 6. CDR3 protein: CASRPGLAGADTQYF. The CDR3 DNA reads as TGTGCCAGCAGACCCGGACTAGCGGGCGCAGATACGCAGTATTTT.

This clonotype was seen ten or more times. The chain recombines TRBV7-6 with TRBJ2-2; D could derive from TRBD1 or TRBD2 (6 bases each). Trimming took 5 bases from V and 4 from J, leaving 14 bases between them. CDR1 is SGHVS, CDR2 FNYEAQ, per germline. The CDR3 is 15 residues long. CDR3 amino acids: CASSRIGGGTGELFF. The DNA of the CDR3 is TGTGCCAGCAGCCGCATCGGAGGGGGCACCGGGGAGCTGTTTTTT.

This clonotype was observed a few times. The genes are TRBV5-1 and TRBJ2-2; the D is unclear. This CDR3 has 15 amino acids. V was cut by 0 bases and J by 1 base, with 7 bases left in between. Germline values: CDR1 SGHRS, CDR2 YFSETQ. In DNA, the CDR3 is TGCGCCAGCAGCTTGGCCCCAAAGAACACCGGGGAGCTGTTTTTT. Translation gives CASSLAPKNTGELFF.

This clonotype came up many times. The CDR3, as DNA: TGTGCCAGCAGCCTTGACAGGGGAAACCGCTATGGCTACACCTTC. Amino acids: CASSLDRGNRYGYTF. The rearrangement joins TRBV5-6 to TRBJ1-2; 8 nucleotides agree with TRBD1. The CDR3 consists of 15 residues. Germline-derived CDR1 and CDR2 are SGHDT and YYEEEE. Losses at the gene ends were 4 bases for V and 4 bases for J; bases not matched to a gene: 9.

There are many counts of this clonotype. The chain links TRBV28 to TRBJ2-7; a possible D gene is TRBD1 (6 bases). V gave up 3 bases and J gave up 4 bases, with 10 bases separating them. This CDR3 spans 13 amino acids. The germline V gene encodes CDR1 MDHEN and CDR2 SYDVKM. The CDR3 loop is CASSFQDRYEQYF. CDR3 coding DNA: TGTGCCAGCAGTTTCCAAGACAGGTACGAGCAGTACTTC.

This clonotype showed up many times. The chain has TRBV7-6 and TRBJ2-7; TRBD1 aligns across 7 bases. The V gene's germline CDR1 is SGHVS and CDR2 FNYEAQ. The CDR3 runs 15 residues. J gave up 3 bases and V 1 base, and 6 bases lay outside the gene matches. The CDR3, as DNA: TGTGCCAGCAGCTTAGACCCTGGACAGGTCTACGAGCAGTACTTC. It specifies CASSLDPGQVYEQYF.

At least ten counts were recorded for this clonotype. The chain is built from TRBV3-1 and TRBJ1-5; D perhaps matches TRBD1 (5 bases). CDR3 size: 14 residues. Germline CDR1 and CDR2: LGHDT and YNNKEL (reference sequence). The V gene lost 3 bases and the J gene lost 6 bases, with 12 bases spanning the gap. CDR3 amino acids: CASSQGSGSQPQHF. CDR3 coding DNA: TGTGCCAGCAGCCAGGGTTCAGGGTCTCAGCCCCAGCATTTT.

This clonotype occurred a few times. The chain carries TRBV20-1 and TRBJ2-1; 10 bases are a match to TRBD2. This CDR3 region has 19 residues. CDR1 and CDR2 (germline): DFQATT, SNEGSKA (reference sequence). V was pared by 1 base and J by 3 bases, with 15 bases of the junction left unmatched. The CDR3 protein is CSARVGTSGKKVSYNEQFF. CDR3 coding DNA: TGCAGTGCTAGAGTCGGTACTAGCGGGAAGAAGGTGAGCTACAATGAGCAGTTCTTC.

This clonotype was recorded at least ten times. V usage is TRBV12-5 and J usage is TRBJ2-7; 9 bases are shared with TRBD1. The CDR3 totals 14 residues. Germline values: CDR1 LGHNT, CDR2 FRNRAP. J was trimmed by 3 bases and V by 7 bases; bases with no gene match: 7. The CDR3 protein is CASAPGQGVYEQYF. The CDR3 DNA reads TGTGCTAGTGCCCCGGGACAGGGAGTCTACGAGCAGTACTTC.

This clonotype rates as medium-sized. An end of the junction differs from the germline gene, which may be a read error. The chain couples TRBV7-7 to TRBJ2-3, with 7 bases identical to TRBD2. The CDR3 covers 14 residues. Germline assignment: CDR1 SSHAT and CDR2 FNYEAQ (reference sequence). CDR3 nucleotides: TGTGCTAGCAGCTTAGGTCTAGCGGCAGATACGCAGTATTTT. Its protein product is CASSLGLAADTQYF.

This clonotype is deemed medium-sized. This chain joins TRBV18 and TRBJ1-1; no reliable D call. V shed 0 bases and J shed 3 bases, with 8 bases lying between them. Germline values: CDR1 KGHSH, CDR2 LQKENI. The CDR3 extends over 14 amino acids. The DNA for the CDR3 is TGTGCCAGCTCACCACCGGTCACAGACACTGAAGCTTTCTTT. Its protein product is CASSPPVTDTEAFF. The full variable domain, in which reference TRBV18 and TRBJ1-1 provide the parts outside the CDR3, is NAGVMQNPRHLVRRRGQEARLRCSPMKGHSHVYWYRQLPEEGLKFMVYLQKENIIDESGMPKERFSAEFPKEGPSILRIQQVVRGDSAAYFCASSPPVTDTEAFFGQGTRLTVV.

This clonotype is categorized as medium-sized (0.01 to 0.1%). The V gene is TRBV6-5, the J gene TRBJ1-5; D gene uncertain. Per the germline V gene, CDR1 is MNHEY and CDR2 is SVGAGI. CDR3 length: 13 residues. Trimming took 6 bases from V and 0 from J, leaving 6 bases between them. CDR3 residues: CASSKYSNQPQHF. The CDR3 DNA follows: TGTGCCAGCAGCAAGTATAGCAATCAGCCCCAGCATTTT.

This clonotype was detected ten times or more. One end of the junction does not line up with germline, which may come from a read error. The gene calls are TRBV7-7 and TRBJ2-3; 9 bases are shared with TRBD2. The CDR3 length is 15 residues. Germline V lookup: CDR1 SSHAT, CDR2 FNYEAQ (reference sequence). This CDR3 reads CASSRGLASTDTQYF. For the CDR3, the DNA is TGTGCTAGCAGCCGGGGACTAGCTAGCACAGATACGCAGTATTTT.